What follows is one TCR beta chain and its context. The data were obtained in a study of blood T cell repertoires in COVID-19. Study-level information: PBMCs, B-cell-depleted T cells, or T cells were the source of the cDNA or gDNA that made up the material.

Which cohort a participant joined came from the clinical history participants gave. Symptom resolution, clearance, or two negative PCRs marked donors in Cohort 3 as recovered. Profiled with immunoSEQ multiplex PCR; TCRdb holds only in-frame clones, not every one. Among some 250,000 clones listed, 86% were seen once. J lost 4 bases, V lost 7 bases, and 12 bases had no gene match. The V gene's germline CDR1 is SNHLY and CDR2 FYNNEI. CDR3 size: 15 residues. Sequenced: PBMCs or T cells enriched from blood (not recorded which). The chain carries TRBV2 and TRBJ1-1, with 7 bases aligning to TRBD1. The source of this sequence is a man between 18 and 35 years old who had recovered from COVID-19. CDR3 nucleotides: TGTGCCAGCAACCCAAGCAGGGGGGTTACCACTGAAGCTTTCTTT. Encoded protein: CASNPSRGVTTEAFF.